The rows below give T cell receptor beta chains drawn from one sample of a study of cytomegalovirus exposure and HLA in healthy donors. The protocol was immunoSEQ multiplex PCR, while the TCRdb copy is restricted to in-frame clones and leaves out a portion. The table includes 150,000 to 200,000 clones, about four fifths detected once. Sequenced material: PBMCs. Receptors were obtained from a man aged 18 to 29 in good health and CMV-seronegative. CDR3s include the opening cysteine and the closing phenylalanine or tryptophan. The order of the fields is D gene, CDR3 length, clone size, V gene, J gene, CDR3 protein, CDR3 DNA. The D gene is left open where the match is weak. Not every row has a clone size; where given, it reads once, few, many or a size class.

TRBD1	14	.	TRBV28	TRBJ2-1	CASNLGTGDDEQFF	TGTGCCAGCAACTTAGGGACAGGGGATGATGAGCAGTTCTTC
TRBD1	13	.	TRBV28	TRBJ1-6	CATQQGANSPLHF	TGTGCCACTCAACAGGGGGCTAATTCACCCCTCCACTTT
TRBD1	14	.	TRBV27	TRBJ2-7	CASRAGTGGFEQYF	TGTGCCAGCAGGGCCGGGACAGGGGGCTTCGAGCAGTACTTC
TRBD2	14	.	TRBV10-3	TRBJ2-7	CAISVTSGTYEQYF	TGTGCCATCAGTGTGACTAGCGGAACCTACGAGCAGTACTTC
TRBD1	18	once	TRBV10-2	TRBJ1-1	CASSETLRTGGVDTEAFF	TGCGCCAGCAGTGAGACCCTCCGGACAGGGGGCGTGGACACTGAAGCTTTCTTT
.	15	.	TRBV27	TRBJ2-7	CASSFRGHSWYEQYF	TGTGCCAGCAGTTTCAGGGGTCACTCCTGGTACGAGCAGTACTTC
.	14	.	TRBV5-6	TRBJ2-5	CASSSGVTRGTQYF	TGTGCCAGCAGCTCCGGAGTCACTCGGGGGACCCAGTACTTC
.	14	.	TRBV5-4	TRBJ1-5	CASSWWGRGQPQHF	TGTGCCAGCAGCTGGTGGGGGCGAGGTCAGCCCCAGCATTTT
TRBD2	13	.	TRBV28	TRBJ2-1	CASAGGGIVEQFF	TGTGCCAGCGCGGGGGGGGGCATCGTTGAGCAGTTCTTC
.	17	.	TRBV19	TRBJ1-2	CASSIDPPVDRNYGYTF	TGTGCCAGTAGTATAGACCCCCCCGTCGACAGAAACTATGGCTACACCTTC
.	16	few	TRBV19	TRBJ2-3	CASSINPDRSTDTQYF	TGTGCCAGTAGTATAAACCCCGACAGGTCGACAGATACGCAGTATTTT
.	12	.	TRBV30	TRBJ1-1	CAWNWGWGGAFF	TGTGCCTGGAATTGGGGGTGGGGAGGAGCTTTCTTT
.	14	.	TRBV4-3	TRBJ2-7	CASSSSPDYYEQYF	TGCGCCAGCAGCTCCTCTCCGGACTACTACGAGCAGTACTTC
TRBD2	17	.	TRBV15	TRBJ2-2	CATSRGLSLAGVGELFF	TGTGCCACCAGCAGAGGGCTGAGTCTAGCGGGAGTCGGGGAGCTGTTTTTT
TRBD1	15	.	TRBV6-5	TRBJ1-2	CASNRASGTGYGYTF	TGTGCCAGCAACCGCGCCTCCGGGACAGGGTATGGCTACACCTTC